The 2 T cell receptor beta chains below all came from one sample that was sequenced in a study of glioma-infiltrating T cells after dendritic cell vaccination. The sample's time point: after dendritic cell vaccination, including at tumor progression/relapse. Repertoires were generated with immunoSEQ multiplex PCR, while TCRdb's copy carries only in-frame clones and drops some. The sample has roughly 85,000 clones; 85% are singletons. Sequences were derived from blood, sampled after dendritic cell vaccination. Receptors originate from a human donor with glioblastoma.

The rearrangement joins TRBV28 to TRBJ1-5; D might be TRBD1 (5 bases). In germline, CDR1 is MDHEN, CDR2 SYDVKM. The CDR3 runs 13 residues. With 7 bases removed from V and 0 bases from J, the gap between germline ends came to 7 bases. As DNA, the CDR3 is TGTGCCAGCATCAGGGATAGCAATCAGCCCCAGCATTTT. Protein: CASIRDSNQPQHF.

This clone counts as medium-sized. This chain connects TRBV7-6 to TRBJ2-2; weak D call: TRBD1 (5 bases). The length of the CDR3 is 14 residues. Looked up from germline, CDR1 is SGHVS and CDR2 is FNYEAQ. Trimming removed 6 bases from V and 1 base from J, with 9 bases in between. The CDR3 protein is CASRDSLNTGELFF. Written as DNA, the CDR3 is TGTGCCAGCAGAGACAGCCTGAACACCGGGGAGCTGTTTTTT.